This T cell receptor beta chain was profiled in a study of cytomegalovirus exposure and HLA in healthy donors. This clone has a handful of counts. The ends lost 7 bases at V and 4 bases at J; junction bases unmatched: 3. Germline V gene sequence: CDR1 ENHRY, CDR2 SYGVKD. The CDR3 is made up of 13 amino acids. PCR used 60 Vbeta primers and 13 Jbeta primers. Assay used: immunoSEQ multiplex PCR; TCRdb lists only in-frame clones, some missing. In the table there are 150,000 to 200,000 clones, less than 90% of which are singletons. The sequencing sample was made of PBMCs. The source is a girl aged 5-17 years in good health and CMV-seropositive. The chain combines TRBV10-3 with TRBJ2-2; 7 nucleotides line up with TRBD1. CDR3 protein: CAITGGSTGELFF. CDR3 nucleotides: TGTGCCATCACAGGGGGATCCACCGGGGAGCTGTTTTTT.